These 22 T cell receptor beta chains were sequenced from one sample in a study of shared clonotypes between healthy human individuals. Method: immunoSEQ multiplex PCR; TCRdb's copy keeps in-frame clones and lacks some. Here the sample spans about 1.5 million clones, roughly 96% being singletons. Sample: naive CD4+ T cells sorted from blood. Sample subset: CD45RA+ positively selected. These receptors were collected from a young man in good health.

This clone was observed a single time. The chain recombines TRBV11-2 with TRBJ2-3; D uncertain. V lost 4 bases and J lost 3, with 14 bases in between. Germline assignment: CDR1 SGHAT and CDR2 FQNNGV. This CDR3 is 15 amino acids long. The CDR3 nucleotides are TGTGCCAGCAGCTCCTCTAAGGGTGGAACAGATACGCAGTATTTT. This translates into CASSSSKGGTDTQYF. Together with reference TRBV11-2 and TRBJ2-3, the CDR3 gives the full variable domain: EAGVAQSPRYKIIEKRQSVAFWCNPISGHATLYWYQQILGQGPKLLIQFQNNGVVDDSQLPKDRFSAERLKGVDSTLKIQPAKLEDSAVYLCASSSSKGGTDTQYFGPGTRLTVL.

The chain employs TRBV28 and TRBJ2-1; 10 bases map to TRBD2. V gave up 3 bases and J gave up 12 bases; unmatched junction bases: 11. CDR1 and CDR2 from the germline V gene are MDHEN and SYDVKM. The CDR3 runs to 15 residues. For the CDR3, the DNA is TGTGCCAGCAGTTTGGGGACTAGAATAGCGGGAGGGCAGTTCTTC. It translates to CASSLGTRIAGGQFF.

V usage is TRBV5-1 and J usage is TRBJ2-3, with 7 nucleotides matching TRBD2. V gave up 0 bases and J gave up 5 bases; unmatched junction bases: 9. CDR1 SGHRS and CDR2 YFSETQ come from the germline V gene. The CDR3 is 16 residues long. CDR3 bases: TGCGCCAGCAGCTTGGCCTGGGCGGGAGCAGGAGATACGCAGTATTTT. Amino acid sequence: CASSLAWAGAGDTQYF.

V and J are TRBV15 and TRBJ1-1, with no clear D. Trimming removed 1 base at V and 3 bases at J, with 9 bases between. CDR3 length equals 14 residues. Per germline, CDR1 LNHNV and CDR2 YYDKDF (reference sequence). The CDR3 loop reads CATSRGQLDTEAFF. As DNA, the CDR3 is TGTGCCACCAGCAGAGGCCAGTTAGACACTGAAGCTTTCTTT. The entire variable domain, with the rest obtained from reference TRBV15 and TRBJ1-1, is as follows: DAMVIQNPRYQVTQFGKPVTLSCSQTLNHNVMYWYQQKSSQAPKLLFHYYDKDFNNEADTPDNFQSRRPNTSFCFLDIRSPGLGDTAMYLCATSRGQLDTEAFFGQGTRLTVV.

This clone appeared once. This chain uses TRBV29-1 with TRBJ2-7, with D unclear. In germline, CDR1 is SQVTM, CDR2 ANQGSEA. V shed 1 base and J shed 2 bases, with 6 bases lying between them. This CDR3 comprises 12 residues. In DNA form, the CDR3 reads TGCAGCGTTGAAGTGTCAACCTACGAGCAGTACTTC. This translates into CSVEVSTYEQYF.

The V call is TRBV11-2, the J call TRBJ2-2; D not certain. The CDR3 contains 14 residues. CDR1 SGHAT and CDR2 FQNNGV come from the germline V gene. V was shortened by 2 bases and J by 8 bases, with 12 bases between the two germline ends. The CDR3 sequence is CASSLLPPAGELFF. The CDR3 nucleotides read TGTGCCAGCAGCTTACTCCCCCCGGCGGGGGAGCTGTTTTTT.

The table lists this clone with a count of one. J is TRBJ2-1 and V is TRBV10-1; TRBD2 matches 7 bases. Germline V gene data show CDR1 as WNHNN and CDR2 as SYGVQD (reference sequence). The CDR3 sequence is 15 residues long. V shed 3 bases and J 7 bases; nucleotides not matched to a gene: 9. The CDR3 is CASSERGRAGNEQFF. In nucleotides, the CDR3 is TGCGCCAGCAGTGAACGAGGGAGGGCAGGGAATGAGCAGTTCTTC.

V and J are TRBV29-1 and TRBJ2-1; a weak D match, TRBD1 (6 bases). CDR1 and CDR2 from the germline V gene are SQVTM and ANQGSEA. V was cut by 7 bases and J by 6 bases, with 31 bases left in between. The CDR3 is made up of 18 amino acids. The CDR3 region is CSAIGTNKRDTGFNEQFF. The CDR3 region has the DNA TGCAGCGCTATAGGGACCAACAAGAGGGACACAGGGTTCAATGAGCAGTTCTTC.

This chain uses TRBV15 with TRBJ2-5; 8 bases are a match to TRBD2. Trimming at V came to 5 bases and at J to 4 bases, leaving 6 bases not matched to a gene. The CDR3 has 14 amino acids. Germline lookup yields CDR1 LNHNV and CDR2 YYDKDF (reference sequence). CDR3 nucleotide sequence: TGTGCCACCAGCTTAGCGGGACCTCGAGAGACCCAGTACTTC. It is translated as CATSLAGPRETQYF.

The chain couples TRBV28 to TRBJ2-1; 8 nucleotides agree with TRBD2. V lost 1 base to trimming and J lost 1 base; unmatched junction nucleotides: 18. Germline V CDR1 and CDR2: MDHEN, SYDVKM. The CDR3 has 21 residues. The CDR3 DNA reads as TGTGCCAGCAGTTTATCCCCGGGTCTCAAGGGTAGCGGGGAATCCTACAATGAGCAGTTCTTC. Its protein product is CASSLSPGLKGSGESYNEQFF. Using reference TRBV28 and TRBJ2-1 for the parts outside the CDR3, the full variable domain is DVKVTQSSRYLVKRTGEKVFLECVQDMDHENMFWYRQDPGLGLRLIYFSYDVKMKEKGDIPEGYSVSREKKERFSLILESASTNQTSMYLCASSLSPGLKGSGESYNEQFFGPGTRLTVL.

Note on this clone: The same CDR3 arises from other DNA sequences in this sample as well. V gene TRBV7-9 combines with J gene TRBJ1-3; no reliable D call. The germline V gene encodes CDR1 SEHNR and CDR2 FQNEAQ (reference sequence). Between the trimmed V and J ends, which lost 1 base and 2 bases, there was a span of 3 bases. The CDR3 has 13 amino acids. CDR3 region: CASSLVAGNTIYF. CDR3 nucleotides: TGTGCCAGCAGCTTAGTGGCTGGAAACACCATATATTTT.

V usage is TRBV5-4 and J usage is TRBJ2-1, with 12 positions matching TRBD2. This CDR3 spans 17 amino acids. The germline V gene has CDR1 SGHNT and CDR2 YYREEE (reference sequence). V trimming: 3 bases; J trimming: 5 bases; junction bases outside the gene matches: 9. CDR3 loop: CASSSGASGRANNEQFF. CDR3 coding DNA: TGTGCCAGCAGCTCGGGAGCTAGCGGGAGGGCTAACAATGAGCAGTTCTTC.

V and J are TRBV11-2 and TRBJ2-7; the match to TRBD2 covers 10 bases. This CDR3 has 19 amino acids. With V trimmed by 5 bases and J by 2 bases, 18 bases remained unmatched. CDR1 is SGHAT and CDR2 is FQNNGV in the germline V gene. The CDR3 nucleotides are TGTGCCAGCAGCCTTAGGTCTAGCGGGAGTAATCGCGTGACCTACGAGCAGTACTTC. It is translated as CASSLRSSGSNRVTYEQYF.

V is TRBV28 and J is TRBJ2-7; D remains ambiguous. Germline loops: CDR1 MDHEN, CDR2 SYDVKM. CDR3 length equals 11 residues. The V end lost 5 bases, the J end lost 3 bases, and 5 bases lay between the germline ends. This CDR3 reads CASSADYEQYF. CDR3 in DNA: TGTGCCAGCAGTGCCGACTACGAGCAGTACTTC.

This chain joins TRBV7-9 and TRBJ2-3; 7 nucleotides match TRBD2. Germline assignment: CDR1 SEHNR and CDR2 FQNEAQ (reference sequence). The CDR3 covers 15 residues. The V and J ends lost 5 bases and 4 bases, in that order; junction bases with no gene match: 9. CDR3 amino acids: CASSLRRTRADTQYF. CDR3 nucleotides: TGTGCCAGCAGCCTTAGAAGGACTAGGGCAGATACGCAGTATTTT.

V is TRBV2 and J is TRBJ2-5; a possible D gene is TRBD2 (6 bases). The CDR3 has 14 residues. V was pared by 2 bases and J by 1 base, with 8 bases between. Germline CDR1 is SNHLY and CDR2 is FYNNEI. The CDR3 region is CASSERDFQETQYF. The DNA of the CDR3 is TGTGCCAGCAGTGAAAGGGACTTCCAAGAGACCCAGTACTTC.

The chain carries TRBV5-4 and TRBJ2-1; D may be TRBD1 or TRBD2 (6 bases each). Germline CDR1 and CDR2: SGHNT and YYREEE (reference sequence). Trimming took 4 bases from V and 1 from J, leaving 12 bases between them. CDR3 length equals 15 residues. CDR3 sequence reads: CASSPWGASYNEQFF. CDR3 sequence (DNA): TGTGCCAGCAGCCCCTGGGGGGCTTCCTACAATGAGCAGTTCTTC.

This rearrangement joins TRBV6-1 to TRBJ2-1; possible D gene TRBD2, 5 bases. Germline V gene lookup returns CDR1 MNHNS and CDR2 SASEGT. The CDR3 has 15 residues. Trimming left V 2 bases short and J 5 bases short, with 13 bases between. The CDR3 protein is CASSERGGRNNEQFF. Written as DNA, the CDR3 is TGTGCCAGCAGTGAACGTGGCGGGCGGAACAATGAGCAGTTCTTC.

V gene TRBV6-5 combines with J gene TRBJ2-1; a weak D match, TRBD2 (5 bases). The germline V gene has CDR1 MNHEY and CDR2 SVGAGI. The CDR3 loop spans 14 amino acids. V lost 2 bases and J lost 6, with 11 bases in between. Written as DNA, the CDR3 is TGTGCCAGCAGTTACGCGACGACTACCAATGAGCAGTTCTTC. Amino acids: CASSYATTTNEQFF.

This rearrangement joins TRBV5-1 to TRBJ2-1; D gene uncertain. Germline assignment: CDR1 SGHRS and CDR2 YFSETQ. The germline V and J ends were trimmed by 0 bases and 12 bases, with 10 bases remaining between them. This CDR3 is 12 amino acids long. CDR3 region: CASSLVGDGQFF. The CDR3, as DNA: TGCGCCAGCAGCTTGGTTGGGGATGGGCAGTTCTTC.

The chain carries TRBV2 and TRBJ1-3, with a tentative D call TRBD1 (6 bases). CDR1 SNHLY and CDR2 FYNNEI come from the germline V gene. The CDR3 runs to 16 residues. V was cut by 7 bases and J by 0 bases, with 16 bases left in between. DNA of the CDR3: TGTGCCAGCACCTTCGGACAGACGAACTCTGGAAACACCATATATTTT. It specifies CASTFGQTNSGNTIYF.

On this clone: The sample has other DNA sequences that encode this CDR3 too. J is TRBJ1-2 and V is TRBV28; D gene ambiguous. V dropped 3 bases and J dropped 5 bases, with 7 bases sitting between them. From germline, CDR1 is MDHEN and CDR2 SYDVKM. The CDR3 contains 12 residues. The CDR3 loop is CASSLTGYGYTF. The CDR3 nucleotides are TGTGCCAGCAGTTTGACCGGTTATGGCTACACCTTC.